This entry features one TCR beta chain sequence. As yet, its antigen is unknown. Possible read error: a much larger clone is one base away. These data belong to a study of T cell repertoires in cytomegalovirus infection. Points from the study as a whole: HLA-C-restricted CMV-specific TCR beta clonotypes were dominant in the ex vivo response.

Each CDR3 protein gets one entry after TCRdb re-called the reads with MiXCR. This table has some 920,000 distinct CDR3 sequences, around 30% appearing once. Germline V gives CDR1 SGHVS, CDR2 FNYEAQ. Trimming took off 5 bases at V and 1 base at J, with 21 bases between the two ends. The CDR3 extends over 17 amino acids. Material: cultured CD8+ T cells from PBMCs, obtained from culture after CMV antigen stimulation. The chain combines TRBV7-6 with TRBJ2-7; TRBD2 might be the D (7 bases). The TCR comes from a human donor in good health (CMV status not recorded). Some clones in this sample may be carry-over from other donors' samples. CDR3 in DNA: TGTGCCAGCAGCCCACCCACAGGGAGGGGACCGTCCTACGAGCAGTACTTC. It is translated as CASSPPTGRGPSYEQYF.